The sequence of this T cell receptor beta chain was determined in a study of blood T cell repertoires in COVID-19. The CDR3 covers 14 residues. Between the trimmed V and J ends, which lost 3 bases and 6 bases, there was a span of 11 bases. Germline CDR1 and CDR2: LGHDT and YNNKEL (reference sequence). This table comes from immunoSEQ multiplex PCR, and its TCRdb copy is limited to in-frame clones, with some not included. Here the sample spans 200,000 to 300,000 clones, approximately 86% being singletons. This receptor was identified in a man aged 55 to 69 who had recovered from COVID-19. The gene calls are TRBV3-1 (or the pseudogene TRBV3-2) and TRBJ2-2; TRBD2 might be the D (6 bases). The material sequenced was peripheral blood. The CDR3 is CASSQGTVSGELFF. The CDR3, as DNA: TGTGCCAGCAGCCAGGGGACTGTGTCCGGGGAGCTGTTTTTT.